This T cell receptor beta chain was sequenced in a study of T cells in Graves' hyperthyroidism and ophthalmopathy. This clonotype was observed a few times. Amplification yielded TCR beta CDR3 regions, with RNA transcripts as the source. TCR CDR3 regions were first amplified by RT-PCR with HTBI primers. TCRdb analysed the multiplex PCR reads with MiXCR anew, one entry per CDR3 protein. The sample contains fewer than 900,000 distinct CDR3 sequences, 18% of which appear only once. This CDR3 spans 14 amino acids. V lost 5 bases, J lost 4 bases, and 17 bases lay in between. The germline gives CDR1 DFQATT, CDR2 SNEGSKA (reference sequence).

The specimen was blood. V usage is TRBV20-1 and J usage is TRBJ1-2; D is undetermined. This clonotype was obtained from a woman aged 45-65 years with Graves' hyperthyroidism that later progressed to Graves' ophthalmopathy. CDR3 bases: TGCAGTGCTCACGACCCGCGGTTTCGCTATGGCTACACCTTC. Translating it yields CSAHDPRFRYGYTF.